Presented here are 23 T cell receptor beta chains from one specimen sequenced in a study of a mutant IDH1 vaccine in newly diagnosed glioma. For these receptors, no antigen is known. Time point in this sample: week 23, last vaccination. The investigators gave 300 ug of mutant IDH1 20-mer peptide in each vaccine dose, together with topical imiquimod. This table comes from immunoSEQ multiplex PCR, and its TCRdb copy is limited to in-frame clones, with some not included. The table shows around 55,000 clones, with 80% occurring only once. The source material was PBMCs, sampled from a glioma patient whose treatment included an IDH1 peptide vaccine. The origin of the receptors is a middle-aged man with glioma.

The gene calls are TRBV5-1 and TRBJ2-3; D ambiguous. Germline CDR1 is SGHRS and CDR2 is YFSETQ. Trimming cost V 4 bases and J 7 bases, with 10 bases left between them. This CDR3 region has 12 residues. This CDR3 is CASSRDGNTQYF. In DNA form, the CDR3 reads TGCGCCAGCAGCCGAGACGGAAATACGCAGTATTTT.

The CDR3 coding sequence is TGCGCCAGCAGCTTGGAGGTGACTTCACCCCTCCACTTT. It translates to CASSLEVTSPLHF. This chain joins TRBV5-1 and TRBJ1-6; D uncertain. The CDR3 has 13 residues. Trimming shortened V by 0 bases and J by 9 bases, and 7 bases separated the two germline ends. Germline V gives CDR1 SGHRS, CDR2 YFSETQ.

The genes are TRBV2 and TRBJ1-1; TRBD1 might be the D (5 bases). The V gene's germline CDR1 is SNHLY and CDR2 FYNNEI. This CDR3 has 14 amino acids. Deletions cut 5 bases from V and 2 bases from J, with 12 bases between. Written as DNA, the CDR3 is TGTGCCAGCAGTCGCACGGGGGTTAACACTGAAGCTTTCTTT. The encoded protein is CASSRTGVNTEAFF.

V and J are TRBV9 and TRBJ1-1, with TRBD1 as a possible D gene (5 bases). The CDR3 is 13 amino acids. CDR1 and CDR2 from the germline V gene are SGDLS and YYNGEE. Trimming pared 4 bases from V and 5 bases from J, leaving 12 bases between. CDR3 region: CASSPGHRTEAFF. The CDR3 region has the DNA TGTGCCAGCAGCCCCGGACACCGGACTGAAGCTTTCTTT. The full variable domain, rest sourced from reference TRBV9 and TRBJ1-1, is DSGVTQTPKHLITATGQRVTLRCSPRSGDLSVYWYQQSLDQGLQFLIQYYNGEERAKGNILERFSAQQFPDLHSELNLSSLELGDSALYFCASSPGHRTEAFFGQGTRLTVV.

The chain recombines TRBV19 with TRBJ1-2; TRBD1 aligns across 7 bases. This CDR3 contains 14 residues. Germline values: CDR1 LNHDA, CDR2 SQIVND (reference sequence). J gave up 4 bases and V 10 bases, and 12 bases lay outside the gene matches. CDR3 protein: CATFDRAAPYGYTF. DNA for the CDR3: TGTGCCACCTTCGACAGGGCCGCTCCCTATGGCTACACCTTC.

This chain uses TRBV7-9 with TRBJ2-1; TRBD2 matches 13 bases. This CDR3 contains 17 residues. The germline gives CDR1 SEHNR, CDR2 FQNEAQ (reference sequence). The trim removed 0 bases at V and 9 bases at J, leaving 8 bases unmatched. CDR3 in amino acids: CASSLAGGLAGSGEQFF. In DNA, the CDR3 is TGTGCCAGCAGCTTAGCGGGGGGACTAGCGGGGTCGGGTGAGCAGTTCTTC.

This clone has just one count. This chain links TRBV6-1 with TRBJ1-2; TRBD1 agrees at 10 bases. The trim removed 7 bases at V and 7 bases at J, leaving 9 bases unmatched. The CDR3 loop spans 14 amino acids. Germline V CDR1 and CDR2: MNHNS, SASEGT. CDR3 DNA sequence: TGTGCCAGCATTAGGAGACAGGGGGCGGGTGGCTACACCTTC. Residues: CASIRRQGAGGYTF.

This clone occurred once. The chain joins TRBV6-6 to TRBJ1-2; tentatively, D is TRBD1 (5 bases). In germline, CDR1 is MNHNY, CDR2 SVGAGI (reference sequence). The CDR3 is 12 amino acids. CDR3 loop: CAARGGDYGYTF. The CDR3 coding sequence is TGTGCAGCGAGGGGAGGGGACTATGGCTACACCTTC.

J is TRBJ2-3 and V is TRBV2, with D hard to call. Trimming shortened V by 6 bases and J by 7 bases, and 8 bases separated the two germline ends. The CDR3 consists of 11 residues. Per the germline V gene, CDR1 is SNHLY and CDR2 is FYNNEI. CDR3 DNA: TGTGCCAGCAGCTCAAGGAATACGCAGTATTTT. Its protein product is CASSSRNTQYF.

The chain joins TRBV2 to TRBJ2-1; unclear D gene. V was cut by 11 bases and J by 0 bases, with 14 bases left in between. The CDR3 loop spans 14 amino acids. Germline V gene sequence: CDR1 SNHLY, CDR2 FYNNEI. In nucleotides, the CDR3 is TGTGCCTCCAGTGGGATTAGCTCCTACAATGAGCAGTTCTTC. Encoded protein: CASSGISSYNEQFF. The full variable domain, its missing parts supplied by reference TRBV2 and TRBJ2-1, is EPEVTQTPSHQVTQMGQEVILRCVPISNHLYFYWYRQILGQKVEFLVSFYNNEISEKSEIFDDQFSVERPDGSNFTLKIRSTKLEDSAMYFCASSGISSYNEQFFGPGTRLTVL.

The chain carries TRBV9 and TRBJ1-6; D uncertain. The V and J ends lost 6 bases and 9 bases respectively, with 19 bases between them. This CDR3 spans 15 amino acids. The germline CDR1 and CDR2 sequences are SGDLS and YYNGEE. Here the CDR3 reads CASNLDGLRGSPLHF. The DNA of the CDR3 is TGTGCCAGCAACTTAGACGGTTTACGAGGTTCACCCCTCCACTTT.

This chain connects TRBV5-1 to TRBJ2-1; 9 bases fit TRBD2. Trimming cost V 3 bases and J 2 bases; bases outside gene matches: 6. CDR3 length equals 16 residues. Germline V gene sequence: CDR1 SGHRS, CDR2 YFSETQ. CDR3 DNA: TGCGCCAGCAGCTCGATAGCGGGGGCAACCTACAATGAGCAGTTCTTC. Translated: CASSSIAGATYNEQFF.

The table lists this clone with a count of one. The chain recombines TRBV30 with TRBJ1-4, with a tentative D call TRBD1 (6 bases). V was pared by 1 base and J by 8 bases, with 14 bases between. The CDR3 has 14 amino acids. Germline CDR1 reads GTSNPN; CDR2 reads SVGIG (reference sequence). CDR3 sequence reads: CAWSGWGGKEKLFF. The CDR3 DNA reads as TGTGCCTGGAGTGGATGGGGGGGCAAGGAAAAACTGTTTTTT. The variable domain in full, completed from reference TRBV30 and TRBJ1-4, reads SQTIHQWPATLVQPVGSPLSLECTVEGTSNPNLYWYRQAAGRGLQLLFYSVGIGQISSEVPQNLSASRPQDRQFILSSKKLLLSDSGFYLCAWSGWGGKEKLFFGSGTQLSVL.

This sequence joins TRBV4-1 and TRBJ2-2; 9 bases are a match to TRBD2. The CDR3 is made up of 16 amino acids. V shed 4 bases, J shed 1 base, and the junction held 4 bases outside the gene matches. Germline values: CDR1 MGHRA, CDR2 YSYEKL. The DNA of the CDR3 is TGCGCCAGCAGCCTTTTTAGCGGGGGGAACACCGGGGAGCTGTTTTTT. Translating gives CASSLFSGGNTGELFF.

The chain links TRBV6-5 to TRBJ1-6; no definite D call. In germline, CDR1 is MNHEY, CDR2 SVGAGI. The V end lost 6 bases, the J end lost 8 bases, and 11 bases lay between the germline ends. The CDR3 totals 13 residues. CDR3 sequence reads: CASSLTRDSPLHF. The DNA of the CDR3 is TGTGCCAGCAGCCTAACCCGAGATTCACCCCTCCACTTT.

This clone has more than one count but fewer than ten. This sequence joins TRBV2 and TRBJ1-6; 8 bases line up with TRBD1. The V gene's germline CDR1 is SNHLY and CDR2 FYNNEI. The V and J ends lost 9 bases and 2 bases, in that order; junction bases with no gene match: 3. The CDR3 is 14 amino acids. The CDR3 here is CASRTGPYNSPLHF. CDR3 bases: TGTGCCAGTAGGACAGGGCCCTATAATTCACCCCTCCACTTT. Based on the CDR3 plus reference TRBV2 and TRBJ1-6, the full variable domain is EPEVTQTPSHQVTQMGQEVILRCVPISNHLYFYWYRQILGQKVEFLVSFYNNEISEKSEIFDDQFSVERPDGSNFTLKIRSTKLEDSAMYFCASRTGPYNSPLHFGNGTRLTVT.

This chain connects TRBV2 to TRBJ1-3; TRBD1 is a possible D gene (5 bases). The V and J ends lost 7 bases and 0 bases respectively, with 7 bases between them. The CDR3 totals 13 residues. Germline-derived CDR1 and CDR2 are SNHLY and FYNNEI. This chain's CDR3 is CASNGGSGNTIYF. As DNA, the CDR3 is TGTGCCAGCAACGGGGGCTCTGGAAACACCATATATTTT.

In its sample, this clone was seen once. The rearrangement joins TRBV5-1 to TRBJ2-1; TRBD2 agrees at 7 bases. The CDR3 runs to 16 residues. V lost 0 bases to trimming and J lost 7 bases; unmatched junction nucleotides: 10. Looked up from germline, CDR1 is SGHRS and CDR2 is YFSETQ. For the CDR3, the DNA is TGCGCCAGCAGCTTGGGGGGACCGCCAGCGGGGAATGAGCAGTTCTTC. Its translation: CASSLGGPPAGNEQFF.

This chain links TRBV6-5 with TRBJ2-2, with a tentative D call TRBD1 (6 bases). The CDR3 consists of 12 residues. Trimming stripped 5 bases from V and 11 bases from J, with 12 bases between. The germline gives CDR1 MNHEY, CDR2 SVGAGI. In nucleotides, the CDR3 is TGTGCCAGCAGTGGCTTCAGGGGAGAGCTGTTTTTT. It is translated as CASSGFRGELFF.

The rearrangement joins TRBV5-4 to TRBJ2-3; D may match TRBD1 or TRBD2 (6 bases each). The CDR3 spans 16 residues. The V end was cut by 0 bases, the J end by 2 bases, with 13 bases between. Germline V gives CDR1 SGHNT, CDR2 YYREEE (reference sequence). This chain's CDR3 is CASSLVGGLPTDTQYF. CDR3 nucleotides: TGTGCCAGCAGCTTGGTCGGGGGCCTTCCCACAGATACGCAGTATTTT.

As DNA, the CDR3 is TGCAGCGTTGTATCGGGGGAGGACTATGGCTACACCTTC. This encodes CSVVSGEDYGYTF. The chain couples TRBV29-1 to TRBJ1-2; TRBD1 is a possible D gene (5 bases). V lost 4 bases and J lost 3, with 12 bases in between. From germline, CDR1 is SQVTM and CDR2 ANQGSEA. The CDR3 sequence is 13 residues long.

This clone was counted once. This chain links TRBV9 with TRBJ1-1; the D gene is possibly TRBD1 (6 bases). The CDR3 spans 16 residues. V was shortened by 0 bases and J by 4 bases, with 16 bases between the two germline ends. CDR1 is SGDLS, CDR2 YYNGEE, per germline. The CDR3 spells CASSVGWGRGGTEAFF. For the CDR3, the DNA is TGTGCCAGCAGCGTAGGATGGGGGAGAGGGGGCACTGAAGCTTTCTTT. The full variable domain, its missing parts supplied by reference TRBV9 and TRBJ1-1, is DSGVTQTPKHLITATGQRVTLRCSPRSGDLSVYWYQQSLDQGLQFLIQYYNGEERAKGNILERFSAQQFPDLHSELNLSSLELGDSALYFCASSVGWGRGGTEAFFGQGTRLTVV.

The gene calls are TRBV12-5 and TRBJ2-7, with 7 bases matching TRBD1. The ends lost 4 bases at V and 2 bases at J; junction bases unmatched: 17. Germline CDR1 is LGHNT and CDR2 is FRNRAP. CDR3 length: 18 residues. CDR3 DNA: TGTGCTAGTGGTTCTAGCCGATCATGGGACAGTTGGGCCTACGAGCAGTACTTC. It translates to CASGSSRSWDSWAYEQYF.